A selection of T cell receptor beta chains follows, all from one sample in a study of blood T cell repertoires in COVID-19. Clones were read by immunoSEQ multiplex PCR, and TCRdb kept only the in-frame ones, dropping some. The sample records around 100,000 clones, around 90% being singletons. Sequenced: peripheral blood. The source is a human donor in a cohort sampled during active COVID-19. The conserved cysteine and the conserved F or W are not part of the CDR3 here. Clone size is given for some rows only: seen once, a few or many times, or a class if the clone is expanded.

TRBJ1-2	once	TRBV6-5	ASSYSPQGPNYGYT
TRBJ2-1	NA	TRBV7-2	ASSLGGGAAEQF
TRBJ2-3	NA	TRBV10-3	AIKQPSTDTQY
TRBJ2-1	NA	TRBV25-1	ASTTTGSYNEQF
TRBJ1-2	NA	TRBV6-7	ASSWGQVDT
TRBJ2-2	NA	TRBV2	ASSPMGGQLF
TRBJ2-7	NA	TRBV4-1	ASSQLAGVSYEQY
TRBJ2-6	NA	TRBV5-4	ASSFQGQPNVLT
TRBJ1-1	NA	TRBV28	ASSLAGFPDTEAF
TRBJ2-3	NA	TRBV27	ASSYTGNTDTQY
TRBJ2-3	NA	TRBV2	ASKQEDTQY
TRBJ2-1	NA	TRBV19	ASNDVTSGSTSYNEQF
TRBJ2-5	NA	TRBV3-1/TRBV3-2	ASSLAGVEQETQY
TRBJ1-5	few	TRBV5-5	ASSLAGLYSNQPQH
TRBJ2-5	NA	TRBV15	ATSRGTSGGRETQY
TRBJ2-1	once	TRBV10-2	ASSESASGGNEQF
TRBJ1-2	few	TRBV7-9	ASSRTEDGYT
TRBJ2-1	NA	TRBV5-1	ASSTWTSYNEQF
TRBJ1-4	NA	TRBV7-9	ASRDAGRGEKLF
TRBJ1-1	NA	TRBV5-1	ASSPQGATEAF
TRBJ2-3	NA	TRBV6-5	ASSYSSGASTDTQY
TRBJ2-5	NA	TRBV14	ASSQARLTGVGETQY
TRBJ2-7	NA	TRBV5-1	ASSLEGGTIYEQY
TRBJ2-7	NA	TRBV7-3	ASSSLAGLFYEQY
TRBJ2-3	NA	TRBV7-3	ASSLEAGVRTDTQY
TRBJ2-3	NA	TRBV7-2	ASSFRASGGGTDTQY
TRBJ1-2	NA	TRBV5-6	ASSLGAAANYGYT
TRBJ1-1	NA	TRBV5-1	ASNRGENTEAF
TRBJ1-2	once	TRBV3-1/TRBV3-2	ASSLRTGRGGSYGYT
TRBJ1-1	NA	TRBV29-1	SVEKLANTEAF
TRBJ2-1	NA	TRBV19	ASSPGQGRNEQF
TRBJ1-6	few	TRBV4-1	ASSPGGALSSPLH
TRBJ2-5	NA	TRBV27	ASSFTGTGGQETQY
TRBJ2-1	NA	TRBV27	ASSQASGTPYNEQF
TRBJ1-2	once	TRBV5-1	ASSQAREVGGYT
TRBJ1-1	once	TRBV6-2/TRBV6-3	ASSYSVPGGEAF
TRBJ1-2	NA	TRBV2	ASSGPYRGYGYT
TRBJ1-1	NA	TRBV29-1	SARPLKRQANTEAF
TRBJ1-1	NA	TRBV5-1	ASSWGQGRMNTEAF
TRBJ2-1	NA	TRBV6-2/TRBV6-3	ASSAPERVRRF
TRBJ1-2	NA	TRBV6-5	ASRPSGSPKGYT
TRBJ2-7	NA	TRBV18	ASSPTGWGEQY
TRBJ1-2	once	TRBV7-9	ASSFPTEANYGYT
TRBJ1-2	NA	TRBV19	ASSIGGGAEYGYT
TRBJ2-3	NA	TRBV5-6	ASSSRLAGGTRDTQY
TRBJ1-2	NA	TRBV9	ASRDPGQGFYGYT
TRBJ2-7	NA	TRBV19	ASPRGGIRGGSYEQY
TRBJ1-1	NA	TRBV2	ASSDSKGWTEAF
TRBJ1-4	NA	TRBV28	ASTPAGTGDEKLF
TRBJ2-7	NA	TRBV2	ASRGQLGKRSHEQY